This TCR beta chain is drawn from a study of CD8+ T cells in alopecia areata. Whole-study findings and limits: Scalp repertoires also include resident alphabeta T cells from normal skin.

A few counts support this clone. As yet, its antigen is unknown. The V and J ends lost 0 bases and 3 bases respectively, with 11 bases between them. The CDR3 is 16 residues long. Germline values: CDR1 PRHDT, CDR2 FYEKMQ (reference sequence). The researchers isolated CD4+ and CD8+ T cells from PBMCs by sorting. TCR sequencing used cDNA made by reverse transcription of extracted RNA. Clones were sequenced by immunoSEQ multiplex PCR, and TCRdb holds only the in-frame ones, with some missing. The sample has some 120,000 clones; roughly 54% are singletons. Sequencing was performed on CD4+ T cells sorted from blood, taken at week 0. The clonotype comes from a human donor with alopecia areata. This chain uses TRBV13 with TRBJ1-4; the D is unclear. The CDR3: CASSLGMDGSNEKLFF. DNA of the CDR3: TGTGCCAGCAGCTTAGGGATGGACGGATCTAATGAAAAACTGTTTTTT.